This T cell receptor (beta chain) was captured in a study of cytomegalovirus exposure and HLA in healthy donors. V lost 2 bases to trimming and J lost 3 bases, with 11 bases between them. The germline V gene encodes CDR1 ENHRY and CDR2 SYGVKD. The CDR3 is 15 amino acids. Findings of the study overall: The study had only CMV serostatus as immune exposure information. Association of a missense DCLRE1C variant with TCR beta V- and J-gene trimming was reported in a later analysis. Clonal expansion, a later analysis showed, was greater in HLA-associated TCR beta chains than in equally common others.

As concerns this clone: Its cognate antigen is unknown.

The PCR used 60 Vbeta and 13 Jbeta primers. Sequenced by immunoSEQ multiplex PCR; TCRdb stores in-frame clones only, minus some. The sample has approximately 170,000 clones, roughly 79% seen once. The sequence derives from a woman in her thirties or forties in good health and CMV-seronegative. The sample consisted of PBMCs. The chain combines TRBV10-3 with TRBJ2-1, with D perhaps TRBD2 (5 bases). CDR3 amino acids: CAISEIRGSYNEQFF. In nucleotides, the CDR3 is TGTGCCATCAGTGAGATACGTGGGAGCTACAATGAGCAGTTCTTC.